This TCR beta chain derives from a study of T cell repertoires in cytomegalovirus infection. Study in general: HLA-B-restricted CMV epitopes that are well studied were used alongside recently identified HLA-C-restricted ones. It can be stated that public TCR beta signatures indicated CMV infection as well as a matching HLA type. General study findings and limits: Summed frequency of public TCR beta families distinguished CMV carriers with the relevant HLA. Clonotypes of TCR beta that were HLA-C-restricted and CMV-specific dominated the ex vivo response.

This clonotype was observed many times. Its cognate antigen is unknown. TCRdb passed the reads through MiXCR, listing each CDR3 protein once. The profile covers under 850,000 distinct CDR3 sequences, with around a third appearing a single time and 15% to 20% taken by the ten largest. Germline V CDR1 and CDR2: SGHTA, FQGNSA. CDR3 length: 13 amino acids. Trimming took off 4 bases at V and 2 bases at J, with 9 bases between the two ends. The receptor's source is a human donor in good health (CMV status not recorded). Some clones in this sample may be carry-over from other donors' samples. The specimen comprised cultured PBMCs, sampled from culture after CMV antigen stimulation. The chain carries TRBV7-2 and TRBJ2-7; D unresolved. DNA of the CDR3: TGTGCCAGCAGCTATGGCCCCACCTACGAGCAGTACTTC. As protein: CASSYGPTYEQYF.